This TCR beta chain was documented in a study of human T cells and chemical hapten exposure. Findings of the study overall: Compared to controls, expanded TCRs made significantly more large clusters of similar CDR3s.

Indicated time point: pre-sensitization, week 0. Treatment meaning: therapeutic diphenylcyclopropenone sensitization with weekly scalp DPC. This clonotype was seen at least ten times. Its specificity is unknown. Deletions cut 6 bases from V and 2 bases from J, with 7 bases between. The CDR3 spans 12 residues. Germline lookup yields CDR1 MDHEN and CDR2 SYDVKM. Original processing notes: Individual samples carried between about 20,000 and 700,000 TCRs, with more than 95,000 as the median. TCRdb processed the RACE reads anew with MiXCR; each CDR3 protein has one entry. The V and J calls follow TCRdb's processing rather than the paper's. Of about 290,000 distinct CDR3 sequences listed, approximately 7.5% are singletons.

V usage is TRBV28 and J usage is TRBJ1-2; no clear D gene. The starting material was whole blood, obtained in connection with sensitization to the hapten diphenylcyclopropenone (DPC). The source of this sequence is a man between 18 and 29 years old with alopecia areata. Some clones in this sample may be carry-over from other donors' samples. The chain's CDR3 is CASSSENYGYTF. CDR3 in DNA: TGTGCCAGCAGCTCCGAGAACTATGGCTACACCTTC.